This entry is about one TCR beta chain. This sample was included in a study of blood T cell repertoires in COVID-19. Overall study: Acute and convalescent COVID-19 specimens originated in the United States, Italy and Spain. The analysed material was cDNA or gDNA that came from T cells, B-cell-depleted T cells, or PBMCs.

Libraries were prepared by immunoSEQ multiplex PCR; TCRdb keeps only in-frame clonotypes and omits some of them. The sample gives 220,000 or so clones, around 90% of which show up once; around 6.5% is in the top ten. The V and J ends lost 7 bases and 4 bases, in that order; junction bases with no gene match: 8. CDR3 length equals 15 residues. The germline gives CDR1 MNHEY, CDR2 SVGAGI. This TCR was sampled from a man between 60 and 75 years old who had recovered from COVID-19. Sequencing used peripheral blood. The V call is TRBV6-5, the J call TRBJ1-2, with 11 bases aligning to TRBD1. CDR3 sequence reads: CASNPGQGVGYGYTF. CDR3 nucleotides: TGTGCCAGCAACCCGGGACAGGGGGTTGGCTATGGCTACACCTTC.